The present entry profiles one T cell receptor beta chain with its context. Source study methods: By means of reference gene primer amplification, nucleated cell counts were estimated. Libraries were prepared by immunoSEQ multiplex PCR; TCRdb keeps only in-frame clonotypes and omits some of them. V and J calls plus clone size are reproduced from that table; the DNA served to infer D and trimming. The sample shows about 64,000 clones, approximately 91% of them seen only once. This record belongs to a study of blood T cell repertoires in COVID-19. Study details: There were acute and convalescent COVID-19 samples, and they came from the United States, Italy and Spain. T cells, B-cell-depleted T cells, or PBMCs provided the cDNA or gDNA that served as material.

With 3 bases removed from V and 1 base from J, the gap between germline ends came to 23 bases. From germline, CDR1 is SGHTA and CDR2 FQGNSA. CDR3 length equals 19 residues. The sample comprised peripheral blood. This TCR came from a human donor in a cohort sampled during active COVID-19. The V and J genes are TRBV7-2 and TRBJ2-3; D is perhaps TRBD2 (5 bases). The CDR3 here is CASSFKPSHAGVGTDTQYF. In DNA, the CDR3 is TGTGCCAGCAGCTTCAAGCCGAGTCACGCGGGTGTGGGCACAGATACGCAGTATTTT.